This T cell receptor beta chain was documented in a study of CD8 T cells in Susac syndrome. The authors negatively isolated CD8+ and CD4+ T cells and FACS-enriched TEMRA cells. cDNA came from around 0.5 to 1 ug RNA primed by random hexamers. TCRdb re-derived calls from the immunoSEQ multiplex PCR reads in MiXCR, one entry per CDR3 protein. This sample yields 250,000 to 350,000 distinct CDR3 sequences, of which about 91% are seen a single time; approximately 0.065% belongs to the top ten. The CDR3 is 19 amino acids. V lost 5 bases, J lost 6 bases, and 24 bases stayed unmatched. In germline, CDR1 is SGHAT, CDR2 FQNNGV. Points on this clonotype: Its cognate antigen is unknown.

Whole-study results and caveats: An acknowledgment was made by the study that its TCR sequencing and HLA analysis involved relatively few individuals.

This clonotype was obtained from a human donor with multiple sclerosis. V usage is TRBV11-2 and J usage is TRBJ2-7; TRBD1 agrees at 8 bases. Specimen: CD4+ T cells from PBMCs. The CDR3 DNA reads as TGTGCCAGCAGCCTCCGCTTTAATAATGGACAGGGATCCTCTGTCGAGCAGTACTTC. Translated: CASSLRFNNGQGSSVEQYF. The whole variable domain, filled in from reference TRBV11-2 and TRBJ2-7, reads EAGVAQSPRYKIIEKRQSVAFWCNPISGHATLYWYQQILGQGPKLLIQFQNNGVVDDSQLPKDRFSAERLKGVDSTLKIQPAKLEDSAVYLCASSLRFNNGQGSSVEQYFGPGTRLTVT.